This T cell receptor beta chain was captured in a study of blood T cell repertoires in COVID-19. About the study: The United States, Italy and Spain supplied acute and convalescent COVID-19 samples. Sources were T cells, B-cell-depleted T cells, or PBMCs; the material itself was cDNA or gDNA.

Germline-derived CDR1 and CDR2 are SGHDT and YYEEEE. Trimming removed 5 bases at V and 2 bases at J, with 16 bases between. The CDR3 spans 15 residues. Per the study methods: Estimates of nucleated cell counts were drawn from the amplification of reference gene primers. Clones were sequenced by immunoSEQ multiplex PCR, and TCRdb holds only the in-frame ones, with some missing. V and J calls plus clone size are reproduced from that table; the DNA served to infer D and trimming. The sample has 150,000 to 200,000 clones, roughly four fifths seen once; the top ten hold roughly an eighth. Material: peripheral blood. This clonotype originated in a woman of 80 years or more with COVID-19, enrolled during active disease. This chain uses TRBV5-6 with TRBJ2-5; D is possibly TRBD1 (6 bases). This CDR3 is CASSQWWGPQETQYF. The DNA for the CDR3 is TGTGCCAGCAGTCAGTGGTGGGGGCCGCAAGAGACCCAGTACTTC.